This T cell receptor beta chain appears in the sequencing data of a study of blood T cell repertoires in COVID-19. The overall study: Some COVID-19 samples were acute and others convalescent; all came from the United States, Italy and Spain. T cells, B-cell-depleted T cells, or PBMCs supplied cDNA or gDNA.

In the original processing: Counts of nucleated cells, estimated from reference gene primer amplification, were obtained. Here immunoSEQ multiplex PCR was the method, and the copy in TCRdb shows in-frame clones only, minus some. The D gene and trimming were derived from the DNA, and the V and J assignments and clone size from that table. Of over 70,000 clones listed, 87% were seen once; the top ten hold 1.1%. The CDR3 loop spans 15 amino acids. Per the germline V gene, CDR1 is KGHSH and CDR2 is LQKENI. The germline V and J ends were trimmed by 4 bases and 0 bases, with 11 bases remaining between them.

The chain recombines TRBV18 with TRBJ2-3, with D possibly being TRBD2 (6 bases). The clonotype was recovered from a human donor in a cohort sampled during active COVID-19. The sample taken for sequencing was peripheral blood. The CDR3 here is CASSRGVTSTDTQYF. CDR3 coding DNA: TGTGCCAGCTCACGGGGGGTAACTAGCACAGATACGCAGTATTTT.